Listed here are 19 T cell receptor beta chains from one sample, sequenced in a study of radiotherapy plus CTLA-4 blockade in lung cancer. Sequenced by immunoSEQ multiplex PCR; TCRdb stores in-frame clones only, minus some. The data contain about 88,000 clones, roughly 78% of them singletons. The material was peripheral blood, obtained from a patient treated with radiotherapy plus ipilimumab. The receptor source for this set is a human donor with non-small cell lung cancer that progressed on radiotherapy plus ipilimumab.

The CDR3: CASSNNRVGWEQYF. Here the CDR3 DNA reads TGTGCCAGCAGCAACAACCGGGTGGGGTGGGAGCAGTACTTC. The V and J genes are TRBV7-9 and TRBJ2-7; unclear D gene. The CDR3 spans 14 residues. Germline values: CDR1 SEHNR, CDR2 FQNEAQ (reference sequence). Between the trimmed V and J ends, which lost 5 bases and 7 bases, there was a span of 18 bases.

The rearrangement links TRBV2 to TRBJ1-5, with D maybe TRBD1 (6 bases). Germline CDR1 and CDR2: SNHLY and FYNNEI. V was cut by 6 bases and J by 7 bases, with 16 bases left in between. The CDR3 totals 14 residues. The CDR3 loop is CASSAGQKYQPQHF. Written as DNA, the CDR3 is TGTGCCAGCAGCGCAGGACAGAAATACCAGCCCCAGCATTTT.

The V call is TRBV7-9, the J call TRBJ1-1; 9 nucleotides align to TRBD1. CDR3 size: 15 residues. The V and J ends lost 1 base and 0 bases, in that order; junction bases with no gene match: 0. CDR1 is SEHNR and CDR2 is FQNEAQ in the germline V gene (reference sequence). This chain's CDR3 is CASSLGTGVNTEAFF. For the CDR3, the DNA is TGTGCCAGCAGCTTAGGGACAGGGGTGAACACTGAAGCTTTCTTT. The variable domain in full, completed from reference TRBV7-9 and TRBJ1-1, reads DTGVSQNPRHKITKRGQNVTFRCDPISEHNRLYWYRQTLGQGPEFLTYFQNEAQLEKSRLLSDRFSAERPKGSFSTLEIQRTEQGDSAMYLCASSLGTGVNTEAFFGQGTRLTVV.

This chain connects TRBV5-6 to TRBJ2-2, with D uncertain. The V end was cut by 0 bases, the J end by 2 bases, with 2 bases between. This CDR3 region has 13 residues. The germline V gene encodes CDR1 SGHDT and CDR2 YYEEEE. DNA of the CDR3: TGTGCCAGCAGCTTGGATAACACCGGGGAGCTGTTTTTT. Protein: CASSLDNTGELFF.

This chain links TRBV6-1 with TRBJ1-2; maybe TRBD1 (5 bases). CDR1 and CDR2 (germline): MNHNS, SASEGT. The CDR3 covers 15 residues. Trimming stripped 2 bases from V and 7 bases from J, with 17 bases between. The CDR3 sequence: CASSESGGPSGGYTF. The CDR3 nucleotides are TGTGCCAGCAGTGAATCGGGGGGACCGAGTGGTGGCTACACCTTC.

This rearrangement joins TRBV27 to TRBJ1-5; D is unresolved. Trimming removed 2 bases at V and 0 bases at J, with 8 bases between. The CDR3 consists of 15 residues. Germline CDR1 reads MNHEY; CDR2 reads SMNVEV (reference sequence). Written as DNA, the CDR3 is TGTGCCAGCAGTTTAGCCGGGGTTAGCAATCAGCCCCAGCATTTT. Translated, it gives CASSLAGVSNQPQHF.

The chain joins TRBV11-2 to TRBJ1-4; unclear D gene. The CDR3 is 16 amino acids. The V end lost 5 bases, the J end lost 3 bases, and 16 bases lay between the germline ends. Germline CDR1 reads SGHAT; CDR2 reads FQNNGV. The CDR3, as DNA: TGTGCCAGCAGCCCGCCGGCAGTCTTCTCTAATGAAAAACTGTTTTTT. Encoded protein: CASSPPAVFSNEKLFF.

The V and J genes are TRBV6-5 and TRBJ1-5; no clear D. Germline CDR1 is MNHEY and CDR2 is SVGAGI. The CDR3 extends over 14 amino acids. V was pared by 6 bases and J by 0 bases, with 9 bases between. CDR3 DNA: TGTGCCAGCAGAGGACGGTATAGCAATCAGCCCCAGCATTTT. Translated: CASRGRYSNQPQHF.

The J gene is TRBJ2-7, the V gene TRBV28; possible D gene TRBD1, 6 bases. Germline values: CDR1 MDHEN, CDR2 SYDVKM. Trimming cost V 1 base and J 2 bases, with 15 bases left between them. The CDR3 has 16 residues. Here the CDR3 DNA reads TGTGCCAGCAGTTTATCCCACGGACAGAAAGCCTACGAGCAGTACTTC. Its protein is CASSLSHGQKAYEQYF.

J is TRBJ2-3 and V is TRBV2, with 13 positions matching TRBD2. The junction had 7 bases not matched to a gene; V was cut back by 7 bases and J by 0 bases. Germline assignment: CDR1 SNHLY and CDR2 FYNNEI. The CDR3 has 17 amino acids. The chain's CDR3 is CASTGLAGATSTDTQYF. The CDR3, as DNA: TGTGCCAGCACTGGACTAGCGGGGGCCACTAGCACAGATACGCAGTATTTT.

V and J are TRBV7-9 and TRBJ2-2; D uncertain. V was pared by 6 bases and J by 4 bases, with 6 bases between. The germline V gene encodes CDR1 SEHNR and CDR2 FQNEAQ (reference sequence). The CDR3 runs 12 residues. The CDR3 DNA follows: TGTGCCAGCAGTCCCCCCACCGGGGAGCTGTTTTTT. This sequence encodes CASSPPTGELFF.

V gene TRBV6-5 combines with J gene TRBJ2-1; D gene uncertain. In germline, CDR1 is MNHEY, CDR2 SVGAGI. The CDR3 is made up of 12 amino acids. The V end lost 4 bases, the J end lost 3 bases, and 4 bases lay between the germline ends. Here the CDR3 DNA reads TGTGCCAGCAGTTCCGGCTACAATGAGCAGTTCTTC. Its protein is CASSSGYNEQFF.

CDR3 protein: CASSHILRRQGEGYTF. CDR3 sequence (DNA): TGCGCCAGCAGCCATATATTAAGGAGACAGGGGGAAGGCTACACCTTC. The V and J genes are TRBV4-3 and TRBJ1-2; 9 bases are shared with TRBD1. Germline V lookup: CDR1 LGHNA, CDR2 YSLEER. V lost 3 bases and J lost 8; bases outside the gene matches: 13. The CDR3 contains 16 residues.

The chain uses TRBV5-1 and TRBJ2-2; 9 bases are a match to TRBD2. This CDR3 comprises 15 residues. CDR1 and CDR2 from the germline V gene are SGHRS and YFSETQ. V lost 1 base, J lost 6 bases, and 4 bases stayed unmatched. The CDR3 reads CASSLTGTSSGELFF. Written as DNA, the CDR3 is TGCGCCAGCAGCTTGACCGGGACTAGCTCCGGGGAGCTGTTTTTT.

The chain has TRBV6-5 and TRBJ2-1; TRBD2 agrees at 7 bases. Germline assignment: CDR1 MNHEY and CDR2 SVGAGI. The CDR3 length is 15 residues. The junction had 5 bases not matched to a gene; V was cut back by 6 bases and J by 0 bases. Here the CDR3 DNA reads TGTGCCAGCAGCCCTAGCGGAACCTCCTACAATGAGCAGTTCTTC. Translation: CASSPSGTSYNEQFF.

The chain has TRBV6-5 and TRBJ2-1, with 9 bases identical to TRBD1. The CDR3 totals 14 residues. V dropped 6 bases and J dropped 7; count of bases not matched to a gene: 7. Germline V gene sequence: CDR1 MNHEY, CDR2 SVGAGI. CDR3: CASSHGTGINEQFF. The CDR3 DNA follows: TGTGCCAGCAGCCACGGGACAGGGATAAATGAGCAGTTCTTC.

This clone has a handful of counts. V usage is TRBV19 and J usage is TRBJ2-1; TRBD1 agrees at 7 bases. The CDR3 has 15 residues. Germline CDR1 is LNHDA and CDR2 is SQIVND (reference sequence). The V gene end was trimmed by 5 bases and the J gene end by 6 bases; junction bases not matched to a gene: 10. The CDR3 loop is CASSPSQTGFNEQFF. CDR3 DNA sequence: TGTGCCAGTAGTCCCTCCCAGACAGGGTTCAATGAGCAGTTCTTC.

This clone was counted between two and nine times. The rearrangement uses TRBV6-6 and TRBJ1-2; TRBD1 matches 7 bases. Germline loops: CDR1 MNHNY, CDR2 SVGAGI (reference sequence). The length of the CDR3 is 16 residues. The J segment lost 1 base and the V segment lost 10 bases, leaving 15 bases of the junction unmatched. The CDR3 DNA is TGTGCCATCAGGGGGACGGCGCTGACGTATAACTATGGCTACACCTTC. Encoded protein: CAIRGTALTYNYGYTF.

The chain has TRBV11-2 and TRBJ2-2; D uncertain. Germline assignment: CDR1 SGHAT and CDR2 FQNNGV. Trimming shortened V by 5 bases and J by 4 bases, and 5 bases separated the two germline ends. The CDR3 covers 12 residues. The CDR3, as DNA: TGTGCCAGCAGCGGGCTCACCGGGGAGCTGTTTTTT. It codes for CASSGLTGELFF.